Below, 30 T cell receptor beta chains from the same sample are listed, as sequenced in a study of T cell changes during pregnancy in multiple sclerosis. This table comes from immunoSEQ multiplex PCR, and its TCRdb copy is limited to in-frame clones, with some not included. The sample lists over 45,000 clones; more than 85% were seen once. The sequencing here drew on peripheral blood, taken in the third trimester of pregnancy. Source of these receptors: a female donor in good health, enrolled as a control in a pregnancy study.

The rearrangement links TRBV29-1 to TRBJ1-1, with 8 bases matching TRBD1. Looked up from germline, CDR1 is SQVTM and CDR2 is ANQGSEA. V lost 6 bases, J lost 1 base, and 7 bases stayed unmatched. The CDR3 is 14 amino acids. CDR3 region: CSVQQGDGNTEAFF. The CDR3 coding sequence is TGCAGCGTCCAACAGGGGGATGGGAACACTGAAGCTTTCTTT.

CDR3 region: CSVWDSVNIQYF. DNA for the CDR3: TGCAGCGTGTGGGACTCCGTAAACATTCAGTACTTC. The chain combines TRBV29-1 with TRBJ2-4, with a weak D call TRBD2 (6 bases). The germline V and J ends were trimmed by 6 bases and 6 bases, with 12 bases remaining between them. Germline CDR1 and CDR2: SQVTM and ANQGSEA. The CDR3 is 12 amino acids.

V is TRBV5-1 and J is TRBJ2-1; 8 bases fit TRBD2. This CDR3 has 15 residues. CDR1 SGHRS and CDR2 YFSETQ come from the germline V gene. The V gene end was trimmed by 0 bases and the J gene end by 7 bases; junction bases not matched to a gene: 6. CDR3 sequence (DNA): TGCGCCAGCAGCTTGGAAGCGGGAGTGGGGAATGAGCAGTTCTTC. It yields the protein CASSLEAGVGNEQFF.

This rearrangement joins TRBV29-1 to TRBJ1-2, with a possible D match to TRBD1 (5 bases). The CDR3 is 14 residues long. Germline assignment: CDR1 SQVTM and CDR2 ANQGSEA. V was clipped by 4 bases and J by 3 bases, with 15 bases between them. Here the CDR3 reads CSVVPDIPYYGYTF. CDR3 sequence (DNA): TGCAGCGTTGTTCCGGACATACCGTACTATGGCTACACCTTC.

This chain links TRBV19 with TRBJ2-2; perhaps TRBD1 as D (6 bases). Germline lookup yields CDR1 LNHDA and CDR2 SQIVND (reference sequence). V was pared by 6 bases and J by 4 bases, with 12 bases between. The CDR3 runs 14 residues. This CDR3 reads CASRGGLGTGELFF. The DNA of the CDR3 is TGTGCCAGTAGAGGGGGATTGGGCACCGGGGAGCTGTTTTTT.

V and J are TRBV6-4 and TRBJ1-2, with 11 bases fitting TRBD1. The V segment lost 4 bases and the J segment 8 bases; nucleotides outside the gene matches: 3. Germline CDR1 and CDR2: MRHNA and SNTAGT. This CDR3 contains 13 residues. CDR3: CASSGTGGEGYTF. CDR3 DNA: TGTGCCAGCAGTGGGACAGGGGGCGAAGGCTACACCTTC.

This chain connects TRBV5-1 to TRBJ2-7; the D gene is possibly TRBD2 (5 bases). This CDR3 is 16 amino acids long. V lost 7 bases, J lost 2 bases, and 22 bases lay in between. Germline CDR1 and CDR2: SGHRS and YFSETQ. CDR3 sequence reads: CASGPWPGLTTYEQYF. The DNA of the CDR3 is TGCGCCAGCGGTCCTTGGCCAGGACTGACAACCTACGAGCAGTACTTC.

As concerns this clone: Compared with germline, one end of the junction differs, possibly owing to a read error. The rearrangement uses TRBV18 and TRBJ2-5; 7 bases match TRBD1. The germline CDR1 and CDR2 sequences are KGHSH and LQKENI. The CDR3 spans 13 residues. As DNA, the CDR3 is TGTGCCAGCTCGACAGGGCACCAGGAGACCCAGTACTTC. It yields the protein CASSTGHQETQYF.

The chain is built from TRBV27 and TRBJ2-1, with 11 bases that match TRBD2. V gave up 10 bases and J gave up 5 bases; unmatched junction bases: 19. CDR3 length: 18 residues. CDR1 MNHEY and CDR2 SMNVEV come from the germline V gene (reference sequence). Here the CDR3 DNA reads TGTGCCACGGCCTCGGGACTAGCGGACGTGCGACAGAACAATGAGCAGTTCTTC. Its translation is CATASGLADVRQNNEQFF.

The chain combines TRBV28 with TRBJ2-5; a weak D match, TRBD1 (5 bases). The V end was cut by 5 bases, the J end by 4 bases, with 11 bases between. The CDR3 spans 13 residues. The germline V gene encodes CDR1 MDHEN and CDR2 SYDVKM. CDR3 protein: CASSAGNPETQYF. DNA of the CDR3: TGTGCCAGCAGTGCAGGGAACCCAGAGACCCAGTACTTC.

This sequence joins TRBV6-4 and TRBJ2-3, with 10 bases fitting TRBD2. The CDR3 is 15 amino acids. V lost 6 bases to trimming and J lost 2 bases; unmatched junction nucleotides: 5. The germline V gene has CDR1 MRHNA and CDR2 SNTAGT. The CDR3 is CASSLTSGDTDTQYF. CDR3 coding DNA: TGTGCCAGCAGCCTTACTAGCGGGGACACAGATACGCAGTATTTT.

CDR3 coding DNA: TGTGCCAGCAGCTTAGCCGAAGAGGTCTCTGGCTACACCTTC. Translation: CASSLAEEVSGYTF. V usage is TRBV11-2 and J usage is TRBJ1-2; no reliable D call. The V end was cut by 1 base, the J end by 7 bases, with 13 bases between. CDR3 length: 14 residues. Per the germline V gene, CDR1 is SGHAT and CDR2 is FQNNGV.

The chain carries TRBV18 and TRBJ2-5, with D possibly being TRBD2 (6 bases). V lost 3 bases and J 1 base, leaving 12 bases between the germline ends. This CDR3 has 15 amino acids. Germline V gives CDR1 KGHSH, CDR2 LQKENI. The CDR3 sequence: CASSPLQGGQETQYF. The DNA for the CDR3 is TGTGCCAGCTCACCCCTCCAGGGAGGCCAAGAGACCCAGTACTTC.

The chain recombines TRBV19 with TRBJ1-1; D gene uncertain. Trimming removed 5 bases from V and 1 base from J, with 11 bases in between. This CDR3 comprises 14 residues. Germline lookup yields CDR1 LNHDA and CDR2 SQIVND (reference sequence). The CDR3 DNA is TGTGCCAGTAGTTCGTGGGCCAAGAACACTGAAGCTTTCTTT. This gives the protein CASSSWAKNTEAFF. Using reference TRBV19 and TRBJ1-1 for the parts outside the CDR3, the full variable domain is DGGITQSPKYLFRKEGQNVTLSCEQNLNHDAMYWYRQDPGQGLRLIYYSQIVNDFQKGDIAEGYSVSREKKESFPLTVTSAQKNPTAFYLCASSSWAKNTEAFFGQGTRLTVV.

The chain joins TRBV4-3 to TRBJ2-7; possible D gene TRBD2, 5 bases. Trimming pared 0 bases from V and 11 bases from J, leaving 14 bases between. The germline CDR1 and CDR2 sequences are LGHNA and YSLEER. The CDR3 loop spans 13 amino acids. CDR3 amino acids: CASSQDLRSGKYF. For the CDR3, the DNA is TGCGCCAGCAGCCAAGATTTAAGAAGCGGCAAGTACTTC.

This sequence joins TRBV28 and TRBJ2-3; D not certain. The V end was cut by 1 base, the J end by 1 base, with 12 bases between. The CDR3 runs 16 residues. Germline loops: CDR1 MDHEN, CDR2 SYDVKM. CDR3 DNA: TGTGCCAGCAGTTTATTAGGCAGCCTAGGCACAGATACGCAGTATTTT. Residues: CASSLLGSLGTDTQYF. Using reference TRBV28 and TRBJ2-3 for the parts outside the CDR3, the full variable domain is DVKVTQSSRYLVKRTGEKVFLECVQDMDHENMFWYRQDPGLGLRLIYFSYDVKMKEKGDIPEGYSVSREKKERFSLILESASTNQTSMYLCASSLLGSLGTDTQYFGPGTRLTVL.

The gene calls are TRBV6-5 and TRBJ2-1; 7 bases fit TRBD1. Unmatched junction bases numbered 5, after V lost 5 bases and J lost 4 bases. The germline V gene encodes CDR1 MNHEY and CDR2 SVGAGI. CDR3 length equals 14 residues. The CDR3 loop reads CASSPGQVYNEQFF. The CDR3 DNA is TGTGCCAGCAGTCCCGGACAGGTTTACAATGAGCAGTTCTTC.

The J gene is TRBJ2-2, the V gene TRBV5-1; a weak D match, TRBD1 (5 bases). The V gene's germline CDR1 is SGHRS and CDR2 YFSETQ. The V end lost 6 bases, the J end lost 4 bases, and 16 bases lay between the germline ends. There are 15 residues in the CDR3. Here the CDR3 DNA reads TGCGCCAGCACCCGAGAAGGGGCGACCACCGGGGAGCTGTTTTTT. Its translation: CASTREGATTGELFF.

The chain uses TRBV18 and TRBJ1-5, with unresolved D. V was shortened by 7 bases and J by 0 bases, with 25 bases between the two germline ends. The CDR3 runs to 19 residues. The germline CDR1 and CDR2 sequences are KGHSH and LQKENI. The CDR3 region is CASLIIRGTPDYSNQPQHF. As DNA, the CDR3 is TGTGCCAGCTTGATTATCCGGGGAACACCCGACTATAGCAATCAGCCCCAGCATTTT.

V and J are TRBV5-5 and TRBJ1-4, with no clear D. Germline CDR1 SGHKS, CDR2 YYEKEE (reference sequence). The CDR3 spans 13 residues. With 0 bases removed from V and 3 bases from J, the gap between germline ends came to 3 bases. CDR3 DNA sequence: TGTGCCAGCAGCTTGGCGGCTAATGAAAAACTGTTTTTT. It specifies CASSLAANEKLFF. Supplemented by reference TRBV5-5 and TRBJ1-4, the full variable domain reads DAGVTQSPTHLIKTRGQQVTLRCSPISGHKSVSWYQQVLGQGPQFIFQYYEKEERGRGNFPDRFSARQFPNYSSELNVNALLLGDSALYLCASSLAANEKLFFGSGTQLSVL.

The chain uses TRBV19 and TRBJ1-1, with a weak D call TRBD1 (6 bases). Germline V lookup: CDR1 LNHDA, CDR2 SQIVND (reference sequence). The CDR3 extends over 14 amino acids. Trimming removed 4 bases at V and 4 bases at J, with 13 bases between. The CDR3 DNA reads TGTGCCAGTAGTACACAGGGAACGGGCACTGAAGCTTTCTTT. Residues: CASSTQGTGTEAFF.

The chain recombines TRBV27 with TRBJ1-4; D uncertain. Germline-derived CDR1 and CDR2 are MNHEY and SMNVEV (reference sequence). This CDR3 spans 14 amino acids. V lost 5 bases to trimming and J lost 3 bases, with 10 bases between them. DNA for the CDR3: TGTGCCAGCAGTCCCCTAACGTCTAATGAAAAACTGTTTTTT. The encoded protein is CASSPLTSNEKLFF.

This clone showed up just a few times. This rearrangement joins TRBV7-9 to TRBJ2-7; 10 nucleotides align to TRBD1. J lost 2 bases, V lost 3 bases, and 7 bases had no gene match. This CDR3 comprises 16 residues. Germline CDR1 and CDR2: SEHNR and FQNEAQ (reference sequence). The CDR3 sequence: CASSLVYGTGAYEQYF. CDR3 nucleotides: TGTGCCAGCAGCTTGGTATACGGGACAGGGGCCTACGAGCAGTACTTC. The whole variable domain, remainder taken from reference TRBV7-9 and TRBJ2-7, is DTGVSQNPRHKITKRGQNVTFRCDPISEHNRLYWYRQTLGQGPEFLTYFQNEAQLEKSRLLSDRFSAERPKGSFSTLEIQRTEQGDSAMYLCASSLVYGTGAYEQYFGPGTRLTVT.

The chain uses TRBV13 and TRBJ2-2; 11 nucleotides match TRBD2. The CDR3 length is 15 residues. CDR1 is PRHDT and CDR2 is FYEKMQ in the germline V gene (reference sequence). V dropped 4 bases and J dropped 5; count of bases not matched to a gene: 3. The CDR3 DNA reads TGTGCCAGCAGCTCTAGCGGGGGGCCGACCGGGGAGCTGTTTTTT. This translates into CASSSSGGPTGELFF.

This clone was seen more than once but under ten times. The chain recombines TRBV5-4 with TRBJ2-3, with D hard to call. Per germline, CDR1 SGHNT and CDR2 YYREEE (reference sequence). The V end was cut by 8 bases, the J end by 2 bases, with 6 bases between. This CDR3 is 11 amino acids long. CDR3 nucleotides: TGTGCCAGTTCTATCACAGATACGCAGTATTTT. It codes for CASSITDTQYF.

The rearrangement joins TRBV6-5 to TRBJ2-5; D is perhaps TRBD1 (5 bases). The CDR3 length is 14 residues. The germline CDR1 and CDR2 sequences are MNHEY and SVGAGI. V was cut by 0 bases and J by 3 bases, with 8 bases left in between. The CDR3 region has the DNA TGTGCCAGCAGTTACTCCATCAGGGAAGAGACCCAGTACTTC. Its translation is CASSYSIREETQYF.

The J gene is TRBJ2-7, the V gene TRBV6-6; possibly TRBD2 for D (6 bases). Per the germline V gene, CDR1 is MNHNY and CDR2 is SVGAGI (reference sequence). Trimming took 5 bases from V and 5 from J, leaving 19 bases between them. CDR3 length: 15 amino acids. DNA for the CDR3: TGTGCCAGCAGTGATATCCGGGACGGACTACACGAGCAGTACTTC. Translated: CASSDIRDGLHEQYF.

This clone was seen a handful of times. The chain recombines TRBV19 with TRBJ1-5; D perhaps matches TRBD1 (5 bases). Trimming removed 5 bases from V and 1 base from J, with 9 bases in between. CDR3 size: 14 residues. Germline V CDR1 and CDR2: LNHDA, SQIVND (reference sequence). The CDR3 is CASSVTGSNQPQHF. CDR3 DNA: TGTGCCAGTAGTGTTACAGGAAGCAATCAGCCCCAGCATTTT.

This chain connects TRBV7-2 to TRBJ1-1; the match to TRBD1 covers 12 bases. V gave up 0 bases and J gave up 6 bases; unmatched junction bases: 11. Germline CDR1 SGHTA, CDR2 FQGNSA. The CDR3 extends over 18 amino acids. The CDR3 is CASSLAKWDRGHNSEAFF. The CDR3 nucleotides are TGTGCCAGCAGCTTAGCTAAGTGGGACAGGGGGCACAACTCTGAAGCTTTCTTT.

The V call is TRBV6-1, the J call TRBJ2-7; TRBD1 is a possible D gene (6 bases). The germline V gene has CDR1 MNHNS and CDR2 SASEGT. The CDR3 is 13 residues long. The V end was cut by 4 bases, the J end by 1 base, with 8 bases between. The CDR3 protein is CASSAQGSYEQYF. The CDR3, as DNA: TGTGCCAGCAGTGCACAGGGATCCTACGAGCAGTACTTC.